The next 25 T cell receptor beta chains were all read from a single sample in a study of blood T cells in healthy people across ages. A second 7 to 11 cycle PCR used barcoded and J-beta primers. TCRdb processed the 5' RACE reads anew with MiXCR; each CDR3 protein has one entry. The sample lists 800,000 to 950,000 distinct CDR3 sequences; approximately 32% were seen once. This sample also belongs to another study, concerning T cells of mothers and their children.

The sequencing sample was made of blood. The receptors were gathered from a woman aged 40 to 50 in good health.

This clonotype was counted a few times. The CDR3 DNA reads as TGTGCCAGCTCACCATCTTCAGGGGGCACTCAGCCCCAGCATTTT. This encodes CASSPSSGGTQPQHF. The rearrangement uses TRBV18 and TRBJ1-5, with 8 positions matching TRBD1. V dropped 2 bases and J dropped 6; count of bases not matched to a gene: 6. CDR1 is KGHSH and CDR2 is LQKENI in the germline V gene. CDR3 length: 15 residues.

This clonotype was seen just once. Since no conserved phenylalanine or tryptophan closes the CDR3, a read error is the likely cause. V gene TRBV29-1 combines with J gene TRBJ2-1; 8 bases match TRBD2. Germline lookup yields CDR1 SQVTM and CDR2 ANQGSEA. After removal of 3 bases from V and 0 bases from J, the junction contained 4 bases not matched to a gene. This CDR3 is built from 15 residues. The CDR3 DNA follows: TGCAGCGTTGATGGCCGGGAGGGCTCCTACAATGAGCAGTTCTGC. Translation gives CSVDGREGSYNEQFC.

This clonotype was detected only a few times. The V gene is TRBV12-3 or TRBV12-4, the J gene TRBJ1-5; D is unclear. V was cut by 2 bases and J by 4 bases, with 6 bases left in between. The CDR3 covers 13 residues. As DNA, the CDR3 is TGTGCCAGCAGTTTAAGGGAAAATCAGCCCCAGCATTTT. Translating it yields CASSLRENQPQHF.

This clonotype occurred a few times. The rearrangement links TRBV30 to TRBJ2-5; D not resolved. With 3 bases removed from V and 0 bases from J, the gap between germline ends came to 8 bases. The V gene's germline CDR1 is GTSNPN and CDR2 SVGIG (reference sequence). The CDR3 runs to 13 residues. This CDR3 reads CAWSRSNQETQYF. In DNA form, the CDR3 reads TGTGCCTGGAGCCGTTCTAACCAAGAGACCCAGTACTTC.

The rearrangement uses TRBV28 and TRBJ2-7; D is possibly TRBD1 (7 bases). The CDR3 spans 16 residues. Trimming stripped 4 bases from V and 0 bases from J, with 16 bases between. In germline, CDR1 is MDHEN, CDR2 SYDVKM. The CDR3 sequence is CASSYRTGGSSYEQYF. CDR3 in DNA: TGTGCCAGCAGTTACCGGACAGGAGGGTCCTCCTACGAGCAGTACTTC.

The rearrangement uses TRBV6-1 and TRBJ1-2; 7 positions match TRBD1. There are 15 residues in the CDR3. The ends lost 4 bases at V and 0 bases at J; junction bases unmatched: 5. The germline gives CDR1 MNHNS, CDR2 SASEGT. DNA for the CDR3: TGTGCCAGCAGTGTAGGGACAGCAGCTAACTATGGCTACACCTTC. Protein: CASSVGTAANYGYTF.

This clonotype occurred many times. V gene TRBV28 combines with J gene TRBJ2-5; D may be TRBD1 (6 bases). The germline gives CDR1 MDHEN, CDR2 SYDVKM. Trimming cost V 3 bases and J 3 bases, with 14 bases left between them. This CDR3 has 15 residues. The DNA of the CDR3 is TGTGCCAGCAGTTTCCTCGGACAGCAAAAAGAGACCCAGTACTTC. Translation: CASSFLGQQKETQYF.

This rearrangement joins TRBV11-2 to TRBJ1-1; D not resolved. V shed 5 bases and J shed 1 base, with 35 bases lying between them. The CDR3 is made up of 22 amino acids. Germline assignment: CDR1 SGHAT and CDR2 FQNNGV. The CDR3 protein is CASSKNSVGGVRAGLKNTEAFF. In nucleotides, the CDR3 is TGTGCCAGCAGCAAAAACTCGGTCGGTGGGGTCCGGGCAGGTTTAAAGAACACTGAAGCTTTCTTT.

This clonotype was counted many times. J is TRBJ2-3 and V is TRBV4-1; TRBD1 matches 12 bases. CDR1 is MGHRA, CDR2 YSYEKL, per germline. This CDR3 spans 17 amino acids. Trimming took 0 bases from V and 2 from J; bases not matched to a gene: 3. The CDR3 DNA is TGCGCCAGCAGCCAAGAGGGGACAGGGGGCTACACAGATACGCAGTATTTT. It encodes CASSQEGTGGYTDTQYF.

The chain employs TRBV7-2 and TRBJ2-5; D call uncertain. TRBJ2-7 matches the DNA end more closely, so the J call is doubtful. This CDR3 has 15 residues. CDR1 is SGHTA and CDR2 is FQGNSA in the germline V gene. The CDR3 loop reads CASSLVLRDPGEQYF. The CDR3 DNA is TGTGCCAGCAGCTTAGTATTAAGGGATCCGGGCGAGCAGTACTTC.

The sample holds a few counts of this clonotype. The chain is built from TRBV3-1 and TRBJ1-5; no reliable D call. Between the trimmed V and J ends, which lost 2 bases and 2 bases, there was a span of 10 bases. CDR1 and CDR2 (germline): LGHDT, YNNKEL (reference sequence). CDR3 length: 15 residues. In DNA, the CDR3 is TGTGCCAGCAGCCAATACCCCGGGGGCAATCAGCCCCAGCATTTT. It encodes CASSQYPGGNQPQHF.

In its sample, this clonotype was seen a few times. The chain combines TRBV27 with TRBJ2-7, with TRBD2 as a possible D gene (6 bases). Deletions cut 6 bases from V and 0 bases from J, with 9 bases between. CDR1 is MNHEY, CDR2 SMNVEV, per germline (reference sequence). The CDR3 has 13 amino acids. The CDR3 DNA is TGTGCCAGCAGGGGACTGACCTCCTACGAGCAGTACTTC. Its protein is CASRGLTSYEQYF.

Details on this clonotype: Germline and junction disagree at one end, which may indicate a read error. The rearrangement joins TRBV10-3 to TRBJ2-1; 9 bases are a match to TRBD2. The CDR3 covers 16 residues. CDR1 and CDR2 (germline): ENHRY, SYGVKD. The CDR3 DNA sequence: TGTGACATCGCTAGCGGGGCCTCTAAAGTCTACAATGAGCAGTTCTTC. This gives the protein CDIASGASKVYNEQFF.

The rearrangement links TRBV10-3 to TRBJ2-5; 10 nucleotides line up with TRBD2. J lost 1 base, V lost 6 bases, and 2 bases had no gene match. Germline lookup yields CDR1 ENHRY and CDR2 SYGVKD. The CDR3 runs 14 residues. The CDR3 DNA sequence: TGTGCCATCAGCCTAGCGGGGGTCCAAGAGACCCAGTACTTC. Amino acids: CAISLAGVQETQYF.

This rearrangement joins TRBV12-3 or TRBV12-4 to TRBJ2-3; 8 bases match TRBD2. The CDR3 covers 17 residues. J was trimmed by 0 bases and V by 5 bases; bases with no gene match: 10. CDR3 nucleotides: TGTGCCAGCAGTCCACATCTAGCTAGCGGGAGCACAGATACGCAGTATTTT. Translating gives CASSPHLASGSTDTQYF.

J is TRBJ1-4 and V is TRBV6-2 or TRBV6-3; D remains ambiguous. Between the trimmed V and J ends, which lost 2 bases and 7 bases, there was a span of 11 bases. There are 14 residues in the CDR3. Germline V lookup: CDR1 MNHEY, CDR2 SVGEGT. For the CDR3, the DNA is TGTGCCAGCAGTTACCAGGTGGGGAGTGAAAAACTGTTTTTT. Its translation: CASSYQVGSEKLFF.

CDR3 in DNA: TGCGCCAGCAGCTTGACAACCGGGACAACAAGGATGGACATTCAGTACTTC. Translating it yields CASSLTTGTTRMDIQYF. The chain has TRBV5-1 and TRBJ2-4; TRBD1 might be the D (6 bases). This CDR3 has 17 amino acids. The V and J ends lost 1 base and 8 bases respectively, with 22 bases between them. Germline V gene data show CDR1 as SGHRS and CDR2 as YFSETQ.

About this clonotype: A junction boundary mismatches the germline segment, possibly from a read error. This sequence joins TRBV7-2 and TRBJ1-5; D gene unclear. This CDR3 is built from 14 residues. Germline V gene sequence: CDR1 SGHTA, CDR2 FQGNSA. The CDR3 is CATSLGVVNQPQHF. CDR3 coding DNA: TGTGCCACCAGCTTAGGTGTTGTCAATCAGCCCCAGCATTTT.

This clonotype was counted once. This chain links TRBV6-5 with TRBJ2-5; no definite D call. Germline CDR1 is MNHEY and CDR2 is SVGAGI. This CDR3 is built from 14 residues. The CDR3 is CISSFGSLQETQYF. CDR3 nucleotides: TGTATCAGCAGTTTTGGCAGCCTTCAAGAGACCCAGTACTTC.

This clonotype was observed a handful of times. The gene calls are TRBV2 and TRBJ1-2, with a weak D call TRBD1 (5 bases). CDR1 SNHLY and CDR2 FYNNEI come from the germline V gene. The V end lost 0 bases, the J end lost 4 bases, and 6 bases lay between the germline ends. The CDR3 is 13 residues long. The CDR3 DNA sequence: TGTGCCAGCAGTGAAGCAGGGACCTATGGCTACACCTTC. It encodes CASSEAGTYGYTF.

This clonotype was observed a few times. V gene TRBV12-3 or TRBV12-4 combines with J gene TRBJ1-2, with D unclear. The CDR3 spans 19 residues. V dropped 6 bases and J dropped 3 bases, with 29 bases sitting between them. The DNA for the CDR3 is TGTGCCAGCAGCCAGCGTTTCCGAGTCAGGCCCGCTAGTTACTATGGCTACACCTTC. The encoded protein is CASSQRFRVRPASYYGYTF.

The sample holds many counts of this clonotype. J is TRBJ2-1 and V is TRBV27, with 10 bases lining up with TRBD2. J was trimmed by 6 bases and V by 3 bases; bases with no gene match: 5. This CDR3 has 15 residues. Germline CDR1 MNHEY, CDR2 SMNVEV (reference sequence). CDR3 coding DNA: TGTGCCAGCAGTTTTGGAGCGGGGGGGACCAATGAGCAGTTCTTC. Translated, it gives CASSFGAGGTNEQFF.

Points on this clonotype: Germline is not matched at one junction end, which may reflect a read error. The chain joins TRBV20-1 to TRBJ2-7; unclear D gene. Germline CDR1 and CDR2: DFQATT and SNEGSKA (reference sequence). The CDR3 runs to 16 residues. CDR3 in amino acids: CSARGGSDRVLGELYF. CDR3 DNA: TGCAGTGCTAGGGGCGGAAGCGACCGGGTTTTGGGCGAGCTGTACTTC.

There are a few counts of this clonotype. The CDR3 protein is CASSRGGGVDGYTF. Written as DNA, the CDR3 is TGTGCCAGCAGCCGGGGTGGGGGAGTCGATGGCTACACCTTC. The chain employs TRBV3-1 and TRBJ1-2, with D perhaps matching TRBD1 (5 bases). Trimming took 4 bases from V and 6 from J, leaving 15 bases between them. Germline CDR1 is LGHDT and CDR2 is YNNKEL (reference sequence). This CDR3 is 14 amino acids long.

The V and J genes are TRBV2 and TRBJ1-1; no definite D call. V dropped 4 bases and J dropped 0 bases, with 9 bases sitting between them. CDR3 length: 14 residues. The germline gives CDR1 SNHLY, CDR2 FYNNEI. CDR3 protein: CASSARTVNTEAFF. The CDR3 DNA reads TGTGCCAGCAGTGCGCGGACGGTGAACACTGAAGCTTTCTTT. Using reference TRBV2 and TRBJ1-1 for the parts outside the CDR3, the full variable domain is EPEVTQTPSHQVTQMGQEVILRCVPISNHLYFYWYRQILGQKVEFLVSFYNNEISEKSEIFDDQFSVERPDGSNFTLKIRSTKLEDSAMYFCASSARTVNTEAFFGQGTRLTVV.